Presented here are 16 T cell receptor beta chains from one specimen sequenced in a study of response to subunit inactivated influenza vaccine. TCRdb re-called the RT-PCR reads with MiXCR, one entry per CDR3 protein. Of more than 700,000 distinct CDR3 sequences listed, about 20% are singletons. The sample here was PBMCs from blood, taken 4 to 6 days after vaccination. All receptors derive from a man aged 50 or older who received an inactivated influenza vaccine.

This clonotype was recorded a few times. The rearrangement joins TRBV9 to TRBJ2-7; 12 bases are a match to TRBD2. Germline-derived CDR1 and CDR2 are SGDLS and YYNGEE. The CDR3 contains 16 residues. V dropped 0 bases and J dropped 3; count of bases not matched to a gene: 4. The CDR3 DNA reads as TGTGCCAGCAGCGTAGGACTAGCGGGGGACCTCTACGAGCAGTACTTC. This encodes CASSVGLAGDLYEQYF.

V and J are TRBV20-1 and TRBJ2-3, with 9 bases aligning to TRBD2. This CDR3 region has 17 residues. Germline V gene lookup returns CDR1 DFQATT and CDR2 SNEGSKA (reference sequence). V trimming: 3 bases; J trimming: 3 bases; junction bases outside the gene matches: 13. The CDR3 loop is CSASSGWLAGRTDTQYF. The DNA for the CDR3 is TGCAGTGCTAGTAGTGGGTGGCTAGCGGGGCGAACAGATACGCAGTATTTT.

This clonotype has just a few counts. J is TRBJ2-3 and V is TRBV20-1; 13 positions match TRBD2. Trimming cost V 5 bases and J 10 bases; bases outside gene matches: 9. CDR1 DFQATT and CDR2 SNEGSKA come from the germline V gene (reference sequence). The CDR3 consists of 14 residues. CDR3 coding DNA: TGCAGTGCTTTCGGGACTAGCGGGGCGTCTTCGCAGTATTTT. This encodes CSAFGTSGASSQYF.

The V gene is TRBV12-3 or TRBV12-4, the J gene TRBJ1-1, with a weak D call TRBD1 (6 bases). CDR3 length equals 13 residues. V was cut by 1 base and J by 9 bases, with 12 bases left in between. The CDR3 is CASSLEQGVKAFF. CDR3 DNA: TGTGCCAGCAGTTTAGAACAGGGAGTGAAAGCTTTCTTT.

The rearrangement links TRBV5-1 to TRBJ2-5; D is unclear. The V end was cut by 0 bases, the J end by 1 base, with 10 bases between. Germline V gene sequence: CDR1 SGHRS, CDR2 YFSETQ. The CDR3 is made up of 15 amino acids. The CDR3: CASSLASAAQETQYF. CDR3 nucleotides: TGCGCCAGCAGCTTGGCCAGCGCGGCCCAAGAGACCCAGTACTTC.

In its sample, this clonotype was seen a few times. CDR3 bases: TGTGCCAGCAGCCCCCGGACCACCGGGGAGCTGTTTTTT. Translation gives CASSPRTTGELFF. The chain couples TRBV27 to TRBJ2-2; D call uncertain. Trimming removed 6 bases at V and 4 bases at J, with 9 bases between. The CDR3 extends over 13 amino acids. The germline V gene has CDR1 MNHEY and CDR2 SMNVEV (reference sequence).

The V call is TRBV29-1, the J call TRBJ2-1; 13 nucleotides match TRBD2. The CDR3 totals 16 residues. Germline CDR1 and CDR2: SQVTM and ANQGSEA. With 2 bases clipped from V and 6 bases from J, the junction kept 7 bases outside the gene matches. The CDR3, as DNA: TGCAGCGTTGAAATCGCAAGACTAGCGGGAGGCAATGAGCAGTTCTTC. Its protein product is CSVEIARLAGGNEQFF.

V is TRBV6-5 and J is TRBJ2-1; D remains ambiguous. Trimming pared 4 bases from V and 4 bases from J, leaving 8 bases between. CDR1 and CDR2 (germline): MNHEY, SVGAGI. The length of the CDR3 is 13 residues. In DNA form, the CDR3 reads TGTGCCAGCAGTTCCGCGCAGTACAATGAGCAGTTCTTC. Protein product: CASSSAQYNEQFF.

In the case of this clonotype: The missing conserved phenylalanine or tryptophan at the end of this CDR3 makes a read error likely. The rearrangement joins TRBV28 to TRBJ2-7; TRBD2 aligns across 9 bases. V lost 3 bases to trimming and J lost 4 bases; unmatched junction nucleotides: 4. The germline V gene has CDR1 MDHEN and CDR2 SYDVKM. The CDR3 has 14 residues. CDR3 residues: CASSFGTSSYEQYS. The CDR3 DNA reads TGTGCCAGCAGTTTTGGGACTAGCAGTTACGAGCAGTACTCC.

Written as DNA, the CDR3 is TGCGCCAGCCAAGGCGAGGGCAGGAGCACCGGGGAGCTGTTTTTT. Translating gives CASQGEGRSTGELFF. The chain links TRBV10-2 to TRBJ2-2; TRBD2 might be the D (5 bases). The germline V gene encodes CDR1 WSHSY and CDR2 SAAADI. V gave up 8 bases and J gave up 4 bases, with 17 bases separating them. This CDR3 comprises 15 residues.

V and J are TRBV4-3 and TRBJ2-3; D is unclear. CDR1 is LGHNA, CDR2 YSLEER, per germline. The CDR3 consists of 14 residues. Trimming shortened V by 3 bases and J by 0 bases, and 7 bases separated the two germline ends. The CDR3 region is CASSQRSSTDTQYF. CDR3 sequence (DNA): TGCGCCAGCAGCCAGCGGAGTAGCACAGATACGCAGTATTTT.

The chain has TRBV11-2 and TRBJ2-1; 9 positions agree with TRBD2. V trimming: 4 bases; J trimming: 2 bases; junction bases outside the gene matches: 3. CDR3 length equals 15 residues. Germline V gene sequence: CDR1 SGHAT, CDR2 FQNNGV. The CDR3 bases are TGTGCCAGCAGCTCAGCGGGAGGAACCTACAATGAGCAGTTCTTC. This translates into CASSSAGGTYNEQFF.

CDR3 region: CASSWGQGGIGTEAFF. CDR3 coding DNA: TGCGCCAGCAGTTGGGGACAGGGAGGGATAGGCACTGAAGCTTTCTTT. This chain connects TRBV5-1 to TRBJ1-1; the match to TRBD1 covers 9 bases. J lost 4 bases, V lost 5 bases, and 12 bases had no gene match. In germline, CDR1 is SGHRS, CDR2 YFSETQ. The length of the CDR3 is 16 residues.

V and J are TRBV12-3 or TRBV12-4 and TRBJ2-7, with 8 bases fitting TRBD2. The V and J ends lost 2 bases and 4 bases, in that order; junction bases with no gene match: 10. The CDR3 totals 16 residues. The CDR3 here is CASSLSRGLARYEQYF. The CDR3 DNA reads TGTGCCAGCAGTTTATCGCGAGGACTAGCTCGGTACGAGCAGTACTTC.

A few counts support this clonotype. This chain connects TRBV4-3 to TRBJ1-1; maybe TRBD1 (5 bases). V lost 0 bases and J lost 5, with 13 bases in between. The CDR3 totals 15 residues. Germline CDR1 and CDR2: LGHNA and YSLEER. The CDR3 is CASSQEGGMGTEAFF. The CDR3 DNA sequence: TGCGCCAGCAGCCAAGAGGGGGGTATGGGGACTGAAGCTTTCTTT.

This chain links TRBV4-1 with TRBJ2-3; 8 positions match TRBD1. The ends lost 5 bases at V and 4 bases at J; junction bases unmatched: 5. The CDR3 is 14 amino acids. Germline CDR1 reads MGHRA; CDR2 reads YSYEKL. DNA of the CDR3: TGCGCCAGCAGCACGGACAGGGATGCAGATACGCAGTATTTT. Amino acid sequence: CASSTDRDADTQYF.